What follows are 15 T cell receptor beta chains derived from one specimen sequenced in a study of blood T cell repertoires in COVID-19. Only in-frame clones appear in the TCRdb table, and some are missing; sequencing was by immunoSEQ multiplex PCR. The data show approximately 120,000 clones, around 79% seen once. Sequencing was performed on peripheral blood. Receptors were obtained from a man older than 75 with acute or convalescent COVID-19.

This clone was seen a few times. The rearrangement uses TRBV5-1 and TRBJ2-1, with 7 bases matching TRBD2. V lost 4 bases and J lost 6; bases outside the gene matches: 16. The CDR3 sequence is 17 residues long. Germline V gives CDR1 SGHRS, CDR2 YFSETQ. This CDR3 reads CASSAPIDGGRTNEQFF. The CDR3 DNA is TGCGCCAGCAGCGCACCTATTGACGGGGGGAGAACCAATGAGCAGTTCTTC.

The V and J genes are TRBV4-3 and TRBJ1-3; no clear D gene. Per the germline V gene, CDR1 is LGHNA and CDR2 is YSLEER. This CDR3 has 14 amino acids. V was shortened by 1 base and J by 0 bases, with 4 bases between the two germline ends. This CDR3 reads CASSQVVSGNTIYF. CDR3 in DNA: TGCGCCAGCAGCCAAGTAGTCTCTGGAAACACCATATATTTT.

The rearrangement uses TRBV5-1 and TRBJ2-2, with TRBD1 matching over 9 bases. The trim removed 0 bases at V and 4 bases at J, leaving 7 bases unmatched. Germline CDR1 and CDR2: SGHRS and YFSETQ. The CDR3 is made up of 17 amino acids. CDR3 bases: TGCGCCAGCAGCTTGGACCCGGGACAGGGACCCACCGGGGAGCTGTTTTTT. As protein: CASSLDPGQGPTGELFF.

In its sample, this clone was seen a few times. In DNA, the CDR3 is TGTGCCAGCAGCGTCTGGACAGGGAGCTCCTATAATTCACCCCTCCACTTT. Amino acid sequence: CASSVWTGSSYNSPLHF. V and J are TRBV7-9 and TRBJ1-6, with 8 bases aligning to TRBD1. Trimming at V came to 5 bases and at J to 0 bases, leaving 6 bases not matched to a gene. The germline CDR1 and CDR2 sequences are SEHNR and FQNEAQ (reference sequence). The CDR3 length is 17 residues.

As for this clone: The junction departs from germline at one end; a sequencing error may be responsible. The chain links TRBV28 to TRBJ2-7; 12 positions agree with TRBD1. CDR1 is MDHEN, CDR2 SYDVKM, per germline. This CDR3 is 15 amino acids long. Written as DNA, the CDR3 is TGTGCCAGCATGGGGGTGGGGACAGGGGGCTTCTTCTCGCACTTC. Translating it yields CASMGVGTGGFFSHF. The full variable domain, in which reference TRBV28 and TRBJ2-7 provide the parts outside the CDR3, is DVKVTQSSRYLVKRTGEKVFLECVQDMDHENMFWYRQDPGLGLRLIYFSYDVKMKEKGDIPEGYSVSREKKERFSLILESASTNQTSMYLCASMGVGTGGFFSHFGPGTRLTVT.

J is TRBJ1-6 and V is TRBV19, with D possibly TRBD1 on 5 matching bases. V lost 5 bases to trimming and J lost 6 bases, with 11 bases between them. The CDR3 has 14 residues. Germline assignment: CDR1 LNHDA and CDR2 SQIVND (reference sequence). CDR3 in DNA: TGTGCCAGTAGTGTAGCAGGGCCTAATTCACCCCTCCACTTT. It encodes CASSVAGPNSPLHF.

This chain uses TRBV27 with TRBJ1-6; 7 bases align to TRBD1. V dropped 4 bases and J dropped 0; count of bases not matched to a gene: 12. The CDR3 is 19 residues long. The germline V gene has CDR1 MNHEY and CDR2 SMNVEV (reference sequence). As DNA, the CDR3 is TGTGCCAGCAGTTCCGACTACCGGACAGGCGGCTCCTATAATTCACCCCTCCACTTT. Translation: CASSSDYRTGGSYNSPLHF.

This clone showed up just once. The chain is built from TRBV7-2 and TRBJ2-7; 8 positions agree with TRBD1. CDR1 and CDR2 from the germline V gene are SGHTA and FQGNSA. The length of the CDR3 is 14 residues. The V and J ends lost 3 bases and 0 bases, in that order; junction bases with no gene match: 1. Written as DNA, the CDR3 is TGTGCCAGCAGCTTGGACAGGGTCTCCTACGAGCAGTACTTC. This sequence encodes CASSLDRVSYEQYF.

The V gene is TRBV28, the J gene TRBJ1-2; 8 positions agree with TRBD1. The CDR3 consists of 13 residues. J lost 7 bases, V lost 5 bases, and 6 bases had no gene match. Germline values: CDR1 MDHEN, CDR2 SYDVKM. The CDR3: CASSRTGFFGYTF. The CDR3 region has the DNA TGTGCCAGCAGTCGGACAGGGTTCTTTGGCTACACCTTC.

The chain is built from TRBV30 and TRBJ2-7, with 8 bases identical to TRBD1. Germline loops: CDR1 GTSNPN, CDR2 SVGIG (reference sequence). Germline trimming cut 0 bases from V and 0 bases from J; bases unmatched to any gene: 4. The CDR3 length is 15 residues. The CDR3 loop is CAWSVGRGLSYEQYF. The CDR3 DNA sequence: TGTGCCTGGAGTGTAGGCAGGGGGCTCTCCTACGAGCAGTACTTC.

The chain links TRBV19 to TRBJ2-5; 12 bases align to TRBD2. The CDR3 has 13 amino acids. V shed 5 bases and J 5 bases; nucleotides not matched to a gene: 0. The germline V gene has CDR1 LNHDA and CDR2 SQIVND (reference sequence). This CDR3 is CASSLAGGETQYF. The CDR3 DNA reads as TGTGCCAGTAGTCTAGCGGGGGGGGAGACCCAGTACTTC.

The rearrangement joins TRBV30 to TRBJ1-3; perhaps TRBD1 as D (6 bases). The V end was cut by 4 bases, the J end by 0 bases, with 10 bases between. Germline V gene sequence: CDR1 GTSNPN, CDR2 SVGIG (reference sequence). The CDR3 runs to 14 residues. CDR3 DNA: TGTGCCTGGAATCTGGACAGCTCTGGAAACACCATATATTTT. Translating gives CAWNLDSSGNTIYF. The entire variable domain, with the rest obtained from reference TRBV30 and TRBJ1-3, is as follows: SQTIHQWPATLVQPVGSPLSLECTVEGTSNPNLYWYRQAAGRGLQLLFYSVGIGQISSEVPQNLSASRPQDRQFILSSKKLLLSDSGFYLCAWNLDSSGNTIYFGEGSWLTVV.

The chain carries TRBV28 and TRBJ1-2, with 7 bases aligning to TRBD1. Per germline, CDR1 MDHEN and CDR2 SYDVKM. CDR3 length equals 14 residues. Trimming at V came to 6 bases and at J to 0 bases, leaving 4 bases not matched to a gene. CDR3 sequence (DNA): TGTGCCAGCAGCCGGGACAGTACTAACTATGGCTACACCTTC. This gives the protein CASSRDSTNYGYTF.

The rearrangement uses TRBV28 and TRBJ1-1; perhaps TRBD1 as D (5 bases). This CDR3 spans 14 amino acids. The V end lost 2 bases, the J end lost 6 bases, and 13 bases lay between the germline ends. Germline CDR1 MDHEN, CDR2 SYDVKM. The CDR3 reads CASSLLTAKAEAFF. CDR3 DNA: TGTGCCAGCAGTTTACTGACAGCGAAGGCTGAAGCTTTCTTT.

This chain joins TRBV10-3 and TRBJ1-5, with 7 bases that match TRBD1. This CDR3 has 13 amino acids. The V gene's germline CDR1 is ENHRY and CDR2 SYGVKD. J was trimmed by 7 bases and V by 5 bases; bases with no gene match: 5. The CDR3 bases are TGTGCCATCAGTCAGGGGGTTACACAGCCCCAGCATTTT. As protein: CAISQGVTQPQHF.